These 19 T cell receptor beta chains share one sample of origin, sequenced in a study of CD8 T cells in Susac syndrome. RNA was extracted with the RNeasy kit, and a quantity of about 0.45 to 1 ug was reverse transcribed using random hexamers. TCRdb redid the calling of the immunoSEQ multiplex PCR reads with MiXCR, one entry per CDR3 protein. The sample yields some 1,800 distinct CDR3 sequences, roughly 64% seen once. TEMRA sorting was based on memory subsets that CD27 and CD45RA staining had defined. Sequencing used CD8+ TEMRA cells from PBMCs. As for subset: FACS-sorted terminally differentiated effector memory CD8+ T cells re-expressing CD45RA (CD8+ TEMRA). Receptors originate from a human donor with Susac syndrome.

A remark on this clonotype: This likely comes from a read error, as the CDR3 has no conserved phenylalanine or tryptophan at its end. V and J are TRBV4-2 and TRBJ2-2; no clear D. Looked up from germline, CDR1 is LGHNA and CDR2 is YNFKEQ. V lost 0 bases to trimming and J lost 3 bases, with 14 bases between them. The CDR3 is 17 residues long. The CDR3 spells CASSQDIGLGDTGELFL. For the CDR3, the DNA is TGTGCCAGCAGCCAAGATATCGGGCTTGGGGACACCGGGGAGCTGTTTTTG.

This clonotype is labeled large. J is TRBJ2-1 and V is TRBV19; D may correspond to TRBD1 or TRBD2 (6 bases each). V lost 1 base and J lost 15, with 13 bases in between. Germline lookup yields CDR1 LNHDA and CDR2 SQIVND (reference sequence). This CDR3 has 12 residues. The CDR3 spells CASSIGGAGWFF. CDR3 in DNA: TGTGCCAGTAGTATAGGGGGGGCTGGGTGGTTCTTC. The complete variable domain, with remaining parts taken from reference TRBV19 and TRBJ2-1, reads DGGITQSPKYLFRKEGQNVTLSCEQNLNHDAMYWYRQDPGQGLRLIYYSQIVNDFQKGDIAEGYSVSREKKESFPLTVTSAQKNPTAFYLCASSIGGAGWFFGPGTRLTVL.

This chain links TRBV6-1 with TRBJ2-2; tentatively, D is TRBD1 (6 bases). Germline CDR1 reads MNHNS; CDR2 reads SASEGT. This CDR3 is 16 amino acids long. V gave up 6 bases and J gave up 5 bases, with 19 bases separating them. The CDR3 spells CASRATNTRGTGELFF. In DNA, the CDR3 is TGTGCCAGCAGAGCCACTAACACCAGGGGAACCGGGGAGCTGTTTTTT.

This clonotype was observed a handful of times. V usage is TRBV5-1 and J usage is TRBJ2-5, with 7 bases lining up with TRBD1. V dropped 4 bases and J dropped 1; count of bases not matched to a gene: 10. The CDR3 is made up of 16 amino acids. Germline V gene lookup returns CDR1 SGHRS and CDR2 YFSETQ. In DNA form, the CDR3 reads TGCGCCAGCAGCATCCAATCCGACAGGGCCCAAGAGACCCAGTACTTC. It translates to CASSIQSDRAQETQYF.

V is TRBV3-1 and J is TRBJ2-5; TRBD1 might be the D (5 bases). The V and J ends lost 4 bases and 3 bases respectively, with 15 bases between them. This CDR3 spans 15 amino acids. CDR1 is LGHDT and CDR2 is YNNKEL in the germline V gene (reference sequence). For the CDR3, the DNA is TGTGCCAGCAGCCGATTACAGGATATAGAAGAGACCCAGTACTTC. Its protein product is CASSRLQDIEETQYF.

A note on this clonotype: An end of the junction does not agree with germline; a read error may underlie this. V gene TRBV11-2 combines with J gene TRBJ1-4; tentative D call: TRBD1 (6 bases). Germline V gene data show CDR1 as SGHAT and CDR2 as FQNNGV. The length of the CDR3 is 16 residues. DNA of the CDR3: TGTGCCTGCAGCCCCCCCCAGGCAGGGGCTAATGAAAATCTGTTTTTT. This codes for CACSPPQAGANENLFF.

Here the CDR3 DNA reads TGTGCCAGCAGCCAATTACTGGGGACTAGCGGGGGACAAGAGACCCAGTACTTC. Translating it yields CASSQLLGTSGGQETQYF. The chain couples TRBV3-1 to TRBJ2-5; 14 bases agree with TRBD2. The J segment lost 2 bases and the V segment lost 2 bases, leaving 7 bases of the junction unmatched. CDR1 and CDR2 from the germline V gene are LGHDT and YNNKEL (reference sequence). The CDR3 has 18 amino acids.

This clonotype was recorded a few times. The genes are TRBV5-8 and TRBJ1-4, with TRBD1 as a possible D gene (6 bases). The ends were cut back, 1 base at V and 9 bases at J, with 10 bases in the middle. The CDR3 sequence is 13 residues long. The germline V gene has CDR1 SGHTS and CDR2 YDEGEE. CDR3 sequence (DNA): TGTGCCAGCAGCTTGACAGGGAGGCAAAAACTGTTTTTT. Protein: CASSLTGRQKLFF.

The V and J genes are TRBV25-1 and TRBJ2-7; D perhaps matches TRBD2 (6 bases). This CDR3 region has 11 residues. The germline V and J ends were trimmed by 11 bases and 5 bases, with 13 bases remaining between them. Germline CDR1 and CDR2: MGHDK and SYGVNS. The CDR3 loop reads CAAGPGDEQYF. Here the CDR3 DNA reads TGTGCCGCCGGTCCGGGGGACGAGCAGTACTTC.

The sample holds one count of this clonotype. This chain links TRBV10-3 with TRBJ1-2; perhaps TRBD1 as D (5 bases). Trimming cost V 0 bases and J 11 bases, with 16 bases left between them. The CDR3 is 14 residues long. The V gene's germline CDR1 is ENHRY and CDR2 SYGVKD. The CDR3 spells CAISESDSAPSYTF. In DNA, the CDR3 is TGTGCCATCAGTGAGTCCGACAGCGCCCCTAGTTACACCTTC.

The genes are TRBV11-2 and TRBJ1-4; possible D gene TRBD1, 6 bases. The V gene lost 5 bases and the J gene lost 14 bases, with 27 bases spanning the gap. The CDR3 spans 16 residues. Germline V lookup: CDR1 SGHAT, CDR2 FQNNGV. DNA for the CDR3: TGTGCCAGCAGCCCCCCCCAGGCAGGGGCTAATGAAATTCTGTTTTTT. Amino acids: CASSPPQAGANEILFF.

The rearrangement links TRBV3-1 to TRBJ1-1; D is unclear. CDR1 is LGHDT, CDR2 YNNKEL, per germline (reference sequence). The CDR3 covers 12 residues. V dropped 3 bases and J dropped 7 bases, with 9 bases sitting between them. The CDR3 bases are TGTGCCAGCAGCCACGATCGTATTGAAGCTTTCTTT. Amino acids: CASSHDRIEAFF.

This clonotype occurred once. This may stem from a read error, because a much larger clone lies one nucleotide away. The rearrangement links TRBV25-1 to TRBJ2-1; the D is unclear. CDR1 MGHDK and CDR2 SYGVNS come from the germline V gene. This CDR3 spans 16 amino acids. Trimming removed 2 bases at V and 2 bases at J, with 13 bases between. CDR3 sequence: CASSEPDFTAYNEQFF. DNA of the CDR3: TGTGCCAGCAGTGAACCCGACTTCACTGCCTACAATGAGCAGTTCTTC.

The V gene is TRBV2, the J gene TRBJ2-1, with 7 bases matching TRBD1. V gave up 11 bases and J gave up 4 bases; unmatched junction bases: 2. This CDR3 has 11 residues. Germline CDR1 reads SNHLY; CDR2 reads FYNNEI. The DNA for the CDR3 is TGTGCCGTACAGGGGTACAATGAGCAGTTCTTC. Its translation is CAVQGYNEQFF.

The genes are TRBV4-1 and TRBJ1-5, with a tentative D call TRBD1 (6 bases). CDR1 is MGHRA and CDR2 is YSYEKL in the germline V gene. Trimming pared 0 bases from V and 3 bases from J, leaving 15 bases between. This CDR3 has 17 residues. This CDR3 reads CASSQDLGGGYNQPQHF. Here the CDR3 DNA reads TGCGCCAGCAGCCAAGATCTTGGGGGCGGATACAATCAGCCCCAGCATTTT.

The V gene is TRBV5-1, the J gene TRBJ2-3; 9 bases map to TRBD2. From germline, CDR1 is SGHRS and CDR2 YFSETQ. Unmatched junction bases numbered 11, after V lost 4 bases and J lost 2 bases. The CDR3 consists of 17 residues. Written as DNA, the CDR3 is TGCGCCAGCAGCCGTGTACTAGCGGGTTACATCACAGATACGCAGTATTTT. Its protein product is CASSRVLAGYITDTQYF.

The chain is built from TRBV6-2 or TRBV6-3 and TRBJ2-7, with D possibly matching TRBD2 (6 bases). The germline V gene has CDR1 MNHEY and CDR2 SVGEGT. The length of the CDR3 is 13 residues. The V and J ends lost 6 bases and 2 bases respectively, with 11 bases between them. The CDR3 DNA reads TGTGCCAGCAGGCCCCCGGGAGCCTACGAGCAGTACTTC. This codes for CASRPPGAYEQYF.

The chain joins TRBV25-1 to TRBJ1-4; 8 bases fit TRBD1. V was pared by 2 bases and J by 4 bases, with 6 bases of the junction left unmatched. Germline V gene sequence: CDR1 MGHDK, CDR2 SYGVNS. This CDR3 spans 16 amino acids. The CDR3 DNA is TGTGCCAGCAGTGAAGCCGGACAGGGCATTAATGAAAAACTGTTTTTT. Translated: CASSEAGQGINEKLFF.

This clonotype counts as large. The rearrangement joins TRBV3-1 to TRBJ2-5; 7 bases map to TRBD1. V lost 4 bases to trimming and J lost 3 bases; unmatched junction nucleotides: 8. Germline values: CDR1 LGHDT, CDR2 YNNKEL (reference sequence). The length of the CDR3 is 15 residues. The CDR3 nucleotides are TGTGCCAGCAGCCGAGGACAGGATATAGAAGAGACCCAGTACTTC. Its translation is CASSRGQDIEETQYF.